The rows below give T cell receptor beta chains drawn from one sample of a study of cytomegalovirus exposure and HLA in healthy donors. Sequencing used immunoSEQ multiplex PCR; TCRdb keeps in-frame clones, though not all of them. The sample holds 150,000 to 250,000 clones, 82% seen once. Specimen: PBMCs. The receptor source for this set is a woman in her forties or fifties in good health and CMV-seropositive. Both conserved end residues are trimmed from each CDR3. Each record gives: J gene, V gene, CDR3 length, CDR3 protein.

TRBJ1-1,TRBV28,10,ASSTGATEAF
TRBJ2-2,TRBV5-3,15,ARSPGGGSPSDGELF
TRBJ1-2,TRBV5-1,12,ASSLRGLNYGYT
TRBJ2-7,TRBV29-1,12,SVVLAGGTYEQY
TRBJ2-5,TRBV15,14,ATSSWRDRDQETQY
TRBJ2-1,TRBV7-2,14,ASSFLPSAVLDEQF
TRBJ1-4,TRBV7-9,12,SSRPRSGNEKLF
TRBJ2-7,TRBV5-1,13,ASSLAVAGGYEQY
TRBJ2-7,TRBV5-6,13,ASSGGTGTPYEQY
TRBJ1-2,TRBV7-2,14,ASSLASTGSLGGYT
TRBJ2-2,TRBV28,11,ASSLLGAGELF
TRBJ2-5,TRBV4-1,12,ASSQAGFGETQY
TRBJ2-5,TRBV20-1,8,SARSETQY
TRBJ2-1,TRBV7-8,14,ASSQEGAESYNEQF
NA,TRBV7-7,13,ASSLRDSPLYEQY
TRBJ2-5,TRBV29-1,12,SVTPASGQETQY
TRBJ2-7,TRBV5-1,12,ASSLGRGPGEQY
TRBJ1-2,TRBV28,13,ASSKRGRDRYGYT
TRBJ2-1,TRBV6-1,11,ASGKDRLMKQF
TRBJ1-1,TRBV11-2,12,ASSSRGFNTEAF
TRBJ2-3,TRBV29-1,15,SVEGLAGGTGADTQY
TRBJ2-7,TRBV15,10,ATSRDTGEQY
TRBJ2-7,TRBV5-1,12,ASSLVQGTYEQY
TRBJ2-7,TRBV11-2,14,ASSPGGQEWSYEQY
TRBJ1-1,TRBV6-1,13,ASRKQGQSGTEAF
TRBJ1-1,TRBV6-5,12,ASSAGQVAPKAF
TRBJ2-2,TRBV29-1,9,SVRETGELF
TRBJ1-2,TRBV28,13,ASSPPDRETYGYT
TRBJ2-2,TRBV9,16,ASSPRLAGGPATGELF
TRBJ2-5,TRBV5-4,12,ASSPRQGQETQY
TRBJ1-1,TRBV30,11,AWSHDRNTEAF
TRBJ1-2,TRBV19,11,ASSISANYGYT
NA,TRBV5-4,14,ASSPGPGQADYEQY
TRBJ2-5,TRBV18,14,ASSATSGGSQETQY
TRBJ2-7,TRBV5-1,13,ASSTGTSDSYEQY
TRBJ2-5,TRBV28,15,ASSLAQDLRRQETQY